The 17 T cell receptor beta chains listed next were all sequenced from one sample in a study of shared clonotypes between healthy human individuals. Clones were sequenced by immunoSEQ multiplex PCR, and TCRdb holds only the in-frame ones, with some missing. The repertoire holds about 1 million clones, with around 76% as singletons. The specimen sequenced was memory CD4+ T cells sorted from blood. The subset denotes: CD45RA-negative fraction. All receptors derive from a man aged 18 to 29 in good health.

On this clone itself: Other DNA sequences of this sample code for an identical CDR3. The genes are TRBV7-3 and TRBJ1-6; 7 nucleotides line up with TRBD1. The CDR3 loop spans 14 amino acids. V gave up 2 bases and J gave up 7 bases; unmatched junction bases: 2. Germline V CDR1 and CDR2: SGHTA, FQGTGA. CDR3 nucleotides: TGTGCCAGCAGCTTAGGGACAGAAAATTCACCCCTCCACTTT. It specifies CASSLGTENSPLHF.

The rearrangement links TRBV6-5 to TRBJ1-2; TRBD1 matches 12 bases. The CDR3 has 12 residues. Per the germline V gene, CDR1 is MNHEY and CDR2 is SVGAGI. V shed 7 bases, J shed 11 bases, and the junction held 5 bases outside the gene matches. The CDR3: CASTPGQGAYTF. Written as DNA, the CDR3 is TGTGCCAGCACTCCGGGACAGGGGGCATACACCTTC.

The chain employs TRBV6-4 and TRBJ2-2; D not certain. The V and J ends lost 5 bases and 8 bases respectively, with 15 bases between them. Germline V gene lookup returns CDR1 MRHNA and CDR2 SNTAGT. There are 14 residues in the CDR3. Here the CDR3 reads CASSLTSFGGELFF. In DNA, the CDR3 is TGTGCCAGCAGTTTGACCTCATTCGGGGGGGAGCTGTTTTTT.

The rearrangement joins TRBV5-4 to TRBJ2-3, with D uncertain. Germline assignment: CDR1 SGHNT and CDR2 YYREEE (reference sequence). Trimming took off 2 bases at V and 1 base at J, with 11 bases between the two ends. This CDR3 is 15 amino acids long. The CDR3 region is CASSLSPRGTDTQYF. DNA for the CDR3: TGTGCCAGCAGCTTATCCCCCCGCGGCACAGATACGCAGTATTTT.

This chain connects TRBV5-4 to TRBJ2-7; 12 bases agree with TRBD1. This CDR3 contains 15 residues. CDR1 and CDR2 from the germline V gene are SGHNT and YYREEE (reference sequence). Unmatched junction bases numbered 5, after V lost 3 bases and J lost 4 bases. In DNA, the CDR3 is TGTGCCAGCAGCTCCGGGACAGGGGGCAGGTACGAGCAGTACTTC. Protein sequence: CASSSGTGGRYEQYF.

The chain is built from TRBV28 and TRBJ1-5; 9 nucleotides agree with TRBD1. The V segment lost 5 bases and the J segment 1 base; nucleotides outside the gene matches: 9. CDR1 MDHEN and CDR2 SYDVKM come from the germline V gene. The CDR3 covers 17 residues. The CDR3 protein is CASSQRQGGLSNQPQHF. CDR3 bases: TGTGCCAGCAGTCAGAGACAGGGGGGCTTGAGCAATCAGCCCCAGCATTTT.

The chain recombines TRBV7-9 with TRBJ2-1, with 12 bases that match TRBD2. Germline CDR1 reads SEHNR; CDR2 reads FQNEAQ (reference sequence). V was pared by 5 bases and J by 4 bases, with 6 bases of the junction left unmatched. There are 16 residues in the CDR3. CDR3 loop: CASSARTSGVYNEQFF. Here the CDR3 DNA reads TGTGCCAGCAGCGCCCGGACTAGCGGGGTTTACAATGAGCAGTTCTTC.

The genes are TRBV28 and TRBJ2-6; D is unclear. V lost 3 bases and J lost 1, with 7 bases in between. The CDR3 covers 15 residues. Germline CDR1 is MDHEN and CDR2 is SYDVKM. The CDR3 nucleotides are TGTGCCAGCAGTTTTTTGGTATCTGGGGCCAACGTCCTGACTTTC. It codes for CASSFLVSGANVLTF.

The chain is built from TRBV6-6 and TRBJ1-4, with 7 nucleotides matching TRBD1. Germline trimming cut 5 bases from V and 5 bases from J; bases unmatched to any gene: 11. The CDR3 is 16 amino acids. The germline CDR1 and CDR2 sequences are MNHNY and SVGAGI (reference sequence). The CDR3 is CASSGSQGDKNEKLFF. The CDR3 DNA reads TGTGCCAGCAGTGGGAGCCAGGGGGACAAGAATGAAAAACTGTTTTTT.

About this clone itself: This may stem from a read error, because a much larger clone lies one nucleotide away. Other DNA sequences from this sample encode an identical CDR3 as well. This rearrangement joins TRBV7-9 to TRBJ1-3; D not certain. Looked up from germline, CDR1 is SEHNR and CDR2 is FQNEAQ (reference sequence). The V and J ends lost 3 bases and 4 bases respectively, with 4 bases between them. The CDR3 loop spans 12 amino acids. DNA for the CDR3: TGTGCCAGCAGCTTGGCCGGAAACACCATATATTTT. Encoded protein: CASSLAGNTIYF.

The table lists this clone with a few counts. This rearrangement joins TRBV27 to TRBJ1-5; D not certain. Between the trimmed V and J ends, which lost 4 bases and 3 bases, there was a span of 7 bases. This CDR3 spans 13 amino acids. Germline V gene sequence: CDR1 MNHEY, CDR2 SMNVEV (reference sequence). CDR3 nucleotides: TGTGCCAGCAGTTCTAAGGACAATCAGCCCCAGCATTTT. Its translation: CASSSKDNQPQHF.

This chain links TRBV7-8 with TRBJ2-5; TRBD1 matches at 8 bases. The CDR3 runs 14 residues. Germline V gene lookup returns CDR1 SGHVS and CDR2 FQNEAQ. Trimming took 8 bases from V and 5 from J; bases not matched to a gene: 10. This CDR3 is CASGSGQGSETQYF. CDR3 in DNA: TGTGCCAGCGGCTCCGGACAGGGATCGGAGACCCAGTACTTC.

The table lists this clone with a few counts. The chain couples TRBV5-1 to TRBJ2-1; 10 bases agree with TRBD2. V lost 4 bases and J lost 7; bases outside the gene matches: 8. There are 15 residues in the CDR3. Germline V CDR1 and CDR2: SGHRS, YFSETQ. As DNA, the CDR3 is TGCGCCAGCAGCGCCACCGGGACTAGCGAGAATGAGCAGTTCTTC. Translated: CASSATGTSENEQFF.

The V call is TRBV19, the J call TRBJ1-5, with D possibly TRBD1 on 5 matching bases. Germline CDR1 and CDR2: LNHDA and SQIVND (reference sequence). The CDR3 loop spans 16 amino acids. V shed 6 bases and J shed 6 bases, with 21 bases lying between them. CDR3 DNA sequence: TGTGCCAGTAGGGAAACGGGACGCCTTCGGGTTCAGCCCCAGCATTTT. Residues: CASRETGRLRVQPQHF.

This clone was found a few times. The genes are TRBV19 and TRBJ2-5; 7 bases are a match to TRBD1. Germline V gene lookup returns CDR1 LNHDA and CDR2 SQIVND (reference sequence). V trimming: 5 bases; J trimming: 4 bases; junction bases outside the gene matches: 7. The CDR3 runs 14 residues. CDR3 sequence (DNA): TGTGCCAGTAGTGATCAGGGGGACCGAGAGACCCAGTACTTC. It is translated as CASSDQGDRETQYF.

This clone was seen just once. V gene TRBV19 combines with J gene TRBJ1-1, with TRBD1 identical over 7 bases. V lost 4 bases, J lost 9 bases, and 17 bases stayed unmatched. The CDR3 consists of 16 residues. Per the germline V gene, CDR1 is LNHDA and CDR2 is SQIVND (reference sequence). This CDR3 is CASSTNSNRGSRQAFF. CDR3 nucleotide sequence: TGTGCCAGTAGTACCAACAGTAACAGGGGCTCCAGACAAGCTTTCTTT.

The chain carries TRBV5-1 and TRBJ1-6; D remains unclear. Trimming stripped 4 bases from V and 10 bases from J, with 18 bases between. Germline V gene data show CDR1 as SGHRS and CDR2 as YFSETQ. CDR3 length: 15 residues. CDR3 DNA: TGCGCCAGCAGCCTAGACACATCCGGGCGGTCACCCCTCCACTTT. Translation gives CASSLDTSGRSPLHF.